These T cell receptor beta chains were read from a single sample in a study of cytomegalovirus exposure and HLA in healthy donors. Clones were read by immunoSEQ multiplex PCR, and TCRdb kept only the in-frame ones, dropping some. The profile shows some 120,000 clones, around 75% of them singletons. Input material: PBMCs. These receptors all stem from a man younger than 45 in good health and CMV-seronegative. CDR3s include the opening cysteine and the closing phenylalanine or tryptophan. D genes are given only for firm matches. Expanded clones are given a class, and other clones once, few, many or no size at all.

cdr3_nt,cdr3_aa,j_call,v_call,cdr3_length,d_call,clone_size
TGTGCCAGCAGCTTAGGGACAGGGGGCGAGGAGACCCAGTACTTC,CASSLGTGGEETQYF,TRBJ2-5,TRBV11-1,15,TRBD1,.
TGTGCCAGCAGAAACGGAGGTCACTACGAGCAGTACTTC,CASRNGGHYEQYF,TRBJ2-7,TRBV6-5,13,.,few
TGTGCCAGCAGTTTTAACGGCAGGTACAATGAGCAGTTCTTC,CASSFNGRYNEQFF,TRBJ2-1,TRBV28,14,.,.
TGTGCCAGCCAGGGGACAGCCTACGAGCAGTACTTC,CASQGTAYEQYF,TRBJ2-7,TRBV2,12,TRBD1,.
TGTGCCACTTCGGGGGGTAGCACAGATACGCAGTATTTT,CATSGGSTDTQYF,TRBJ2-3,TRBV9,13,TRBD2,.
TGTGCCAGCAGTTTCTCCCATGAGCAGTTCTTC,CASSFSHEQFF,TRBJ2-1,TRBV28,11,.,few
TGTGCCAGCAGTTTTCTGCCGGGACAGGGTGAATATGGCTACACCTTC,CASSFLPGQGEYGYTF,TRBJ1-2,TRBV7-9,16,TRBD1,.
TGTGCCAGCAGCGTCTGGGGGGCTGGAAACACCATATATTTT,CASSVWGAGNTIYF,TRBJ1-3,TRBV13,14,.,.
TGTGCCAGCAGCCCACTCCCCCTGACAGGCGGAGGAAACACCATATATTTT,CASSPLPLTGGGNTIYF,TRBJ1-3,TRBV7-9,17,.,.
TGTGCCACCACATACCGATTAGCGGAAAGCACAGATACGCAGTATTTT,CATTYRLAESTDTQYF,TRBJ2-3,TRBV19,16,.,.
TGTGCCAGCAGACAGACAGGGGAAGATGAGCAGTTCTTC,CASRQTGEDEQFF,TRBJ2-1,TRBV9,13,TRBD1,.
TGTGCCAGCAGTTTGGATGGGGGGGCGGTTCAGCCCCAGCATTTT,CASSLDGGAVQPQHF,TRBJ1-5,TRBV28,15,.,.
TGTGCCGCTACTGGCCAGGGTGGAGAAGCTTTCTTT,CAATGQGGEAFF,TRBJ1-1,TRBV19,12,.,.
TGTGCCAGCAGCCGCAGGGGGAACACCGGGGAGCTGTTTTTT,CASSRRGNTGELFF,TRBJ2-2,TRBV11-2,14,.,few
TGTGCCAGCAGCTTCCCTAGCGAACAAGAGACCCAGTACTTC,CASSFPSEQETQYF,TRBJ2-5,TRBV7-2,14,.,.
TGTGCCAGCAGCATACAGGGGACTTATGGCTACACCTTC,CASSIQGTYGYTF,TRBJ1-2,TRBV28,13,TRBD1,.
TGTGCCAGCAGTGATGGAGTGAGACAAGAGACCCAGTACTTC,CASSDGVRQETQYF,TRBJ2-5,TRBV25-1,14,.,.
TGCGCCAGCAGCTTGGGGGCTGGCAATCAGCCCCAGCATTTT,CASSLGAGNQPQHF,TRBJ1-5,TRBV5-1,14,.,.
TGTGCCAGCAGGGAAGACAACTACGAGCAGTACTTC,CASREDNYEQYF,TRBJ2-7,TRBV2,12,.,.
TGTGCCAGCAGCCAAGCTCCAGTCTACGAGCAGTACTTC,CASSQAPVYEQYF,TRBJ2-7,TRBV4-2,13,.,.
TGTGCCAGCAGTGAGACTAGCAGCTACGAGCAGTACTTC,CASSETSSYEQYF,TRBJ2-7,TRBV28,13,TRBD2,.
TGTGCCAGCAGTACCCGGACAGGACCCTACGAGCAGTACTTC,CASSTRTGPYEQYF,TRBJ2-7,TRBV6-1,14,TRBD1,.
TGTGCCAGCACCAAGGAGGGACAGGTGATCATTGGCTACACCTTC,CASTKEGQVIIGYTF,TRBJ1-2,TRBV5-4,15,TRBD1,.
TGTGCCAGCAGCGTCGGGGGCAATGAGCAGTTCTTC,CASSVGGNEQFF,TRBJ2-1,TRBV6-5,12,.,.
TGTGCCAGCCAACTCCGGGAGGAGGGCTACACCTTC,CASQLREEGYTF,TRBJ1-2,TRBV19,12,.,.
TGTGCCAGCTCCGGGGGGACGGTTGAGCAGTTCTTC,CASSGGTVEQFF,TRBJ2-1,TRBV18,12,TRBD2,few
TGTGCCATCAGTGGAGGCAGCTATACGCAGTATTTT,CAISGGSYTQYF,TRBJ2-3,TRBV10-3,12,.,.
TGTGCCAGCAGCTCTCTCCCCGGGACATTAGATTACGAGCAGTACTTC,CASSSLPGTLDYEQYF,TRBJ2-7,TRBV7-9,16,.,.
TGTGCCAGCAGCGTGGGGCTTGGATCGGGGGGGAACACTGAAGCTTTCTTT,CASSVGLGSGGNTEAFF,TRBJ1-1,TRBV9,17,.,.
TGCGCCAGTAAATTAGCGGGGGAGTACGAGCAGTACTTC,CASKLAGEYEQYF,TRBJ2-7,TRBV5-1,13,TRBD2,few
TGTGCCATCAGTGAGGACAGGGGAAATCGGTTCTTC,CAISEDRGNRFF,TRBJ2-4,TRBV10-3,12,TRBD1,.
TGCGCCAGCAGCTTGGACCGGAATCAGCCCCAGCATTTT,CASSLDRNQPQHF,TRBJ1-5,TRBV5-1,13,.,few
TGTGCCAGCAGCCCAGGGGCAGGGAGCTATGGCTACACCTTC,CASSPGAGSYGYTF,TRBJ1-2,TRBV6-5,14,.,.
TGTGCCAGCAGCGTCAGGACGGACATGAACACTGAAGCTTTCTTT,CASSVRTDMNTEAFF,TRBJ1-1,TRBV9,15,.,.
TGTGCCAGCTCACCCCAGGGGGACATTTTCCAGCCCCAGCATTTT,CASSPQGDIFQPQHF,TRBJ1-5,TRBV18,15,TRBD1,few
TGCGCCAGCAGCCAAGTACAGGTAGCCTGGGCTGAAGCTTTCTTT,CASSQVQVAWAEAFF,TRBJ1-1,TRBV4-3,15,.,.
TGTGCCAGCAGAAGGACAGGGGGCGGTTACGAGCAGTACTTC,CASRRTGGGYEQYF,TRBJ2-7,TRBV27,14,TRBD1,.
TGTGCCAGCAGCTTAGGGACTAGCGCTGGGCAGTTCTTC,CASSLGTSAGQFF,TRBJ2-1,TRBV11-3,13,TRBD2,.
TGTGCCAGCAGGCTCTCGGGATATAGCAATCAGCCCCAGCATTTT,CASRLSGYSNQPQHF,TRBJ1-5,TRBV6-5,15,.,.
TGTGCCAGCAGATATCCCGTGTATAATTCACCCCTCCACTTT,CASRYPVYNSPLHF,TRBJ1-6,TRBV28,14,.,few
TGTGCCAGCAGTGCTACAGGGAACACTGAAGCTTTCTTT,CASSATGNTEAFF,TRBJ1-1,TRBV6-6,13,.,.
TGTGCCAGCAGTGAAGCGCTATGGGGACAGCTAACCTACGAGCAGTACTTC,CASSEALWGQLTYEQYF,TRBJ2-7,TRBV6-1,17,TRBD1,.
TGTGCCAGCAGGGCAGGGGGGTATGTCGATGAGCAGTTCTTC,CASRAGGYVDEQFF,TRBJ2-1,TRBV2,14,.,.
TGCAGTGCGAGACCGGGGTGGGGTATGTTT,CSARPGWGMF,TRBJ1-6,TRBV20-1,10,.,few
TGTGCCAGCAGTCCTAGCGGGAGGGCCTCAGATACGCAGTATTTT,CASSPSGRASDTQYF,TRBJ2-3,TRBV28,15,TRBD2,.
TGTGCCAGCAGTTATCCCCTAGGCGGGGGTCATAGGGAGACCCAGTACTTC,CASSYPLGGGHRETQYF,TRBJ2-5,TRBV28,17,TRBD2,.
TGTGCCAGTGGAACAGTCTATGGCTACACCTTC,CASGTVYGYTF,TRBJ1-2,TRBV6-5,11,.,few
TGTGCCAGCAGCTTGTTTGGCGGCTCCTACGAGCAGTACTTC,CASSLFGGSYEQYF,TRBJ2-7,TRBV5-5,14,.,.
TGTGCCAGTAGTACAACCAAGAGTACTCATGAGCAGTTCTTC,CASSTTKSTHEQFF,TRBJ2-1,TRBV19,14,.,.